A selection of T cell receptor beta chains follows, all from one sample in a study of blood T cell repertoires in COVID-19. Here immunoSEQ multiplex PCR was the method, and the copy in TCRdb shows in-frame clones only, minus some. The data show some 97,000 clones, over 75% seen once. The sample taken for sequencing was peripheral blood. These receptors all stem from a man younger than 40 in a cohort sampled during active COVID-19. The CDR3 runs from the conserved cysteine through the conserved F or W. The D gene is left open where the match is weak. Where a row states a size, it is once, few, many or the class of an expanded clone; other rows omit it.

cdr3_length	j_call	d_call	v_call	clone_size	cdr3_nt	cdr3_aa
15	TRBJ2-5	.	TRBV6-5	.	TGTGCCAGCAGTTACTCGAGCGTCTATCCAGAGACCCAGTACTTC	CASSYSSVYPETQYF
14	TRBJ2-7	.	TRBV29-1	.	TGCAGCGTTGAATTTACAGGGAGTCCCTACGAGCAGTACTTC	CSVEFTGSPYEQYF
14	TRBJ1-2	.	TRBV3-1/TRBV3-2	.	TGTGCCAGCAGCCAAGATACGGGTAACTATGGCTACACCTTC	CASSQDTGNYGYTF
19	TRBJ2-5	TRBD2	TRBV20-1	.	TGCAGTGCTAGTGGATTGGGGAGGACTAGCGGGGGAAAACGGGAGACCCAGTACTTC	CSASGLGRTSGGKRETQYF
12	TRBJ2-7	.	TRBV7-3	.	TGTGCCAGCAGCTCTCCCGGGGACGAGCAGTACTTC	CASSSPGDEQYF
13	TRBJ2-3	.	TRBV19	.	TGTGCCAGTAGTACCCGCGGGTCCGATACGCAGTATTTT	CASSTRGSDTQYF
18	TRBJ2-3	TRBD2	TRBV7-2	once	TGTGCCAGCACCAGGAGTATTAGGCTAGCGGGTAGCACAGATACGCAGTATTTT	CASTRSIRLAGSTDTQYF
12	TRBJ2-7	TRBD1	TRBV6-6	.	TGTGCCAGCAGTGACAGGGGGCTGGAGCAGTACTTC	CASSDRGLEQYF
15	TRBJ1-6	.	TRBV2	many	TGTGCCAGCAGTGAAAGTAAACAGCCTAATTCACCCCTCCACTTT	CASSESKQPNSPLHF
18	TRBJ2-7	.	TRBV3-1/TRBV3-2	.	TGTGCCAGCAGCCAAGTTAAGGTTCAGGAGGTGAAATACTACGAGCAGTACTTC	CASSQVKVQEVKYYEQYF
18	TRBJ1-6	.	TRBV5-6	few	TGTGCCAGCAGCTTGGAGGGCGGGGGATTCTCCTATAATTCACCCCTCCACTTT	CASSLEGGGFSYNSPLHF
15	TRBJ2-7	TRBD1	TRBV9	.	TGTGCCAGCAGCGTAGGGGACAGTACAACCTACGAGCAGTACTTC	CASSVGDSTTYEQYF
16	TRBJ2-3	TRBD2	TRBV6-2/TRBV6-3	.	TGTGCCAGCAGCCGGGGACTAGCCCGTAGCACAGATACGCAGTATTTT	CASSRGLARSTDTQYF
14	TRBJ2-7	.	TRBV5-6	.	TGTGCCAGCAGCTTCACAGGAGATTCCTACGAGCAGTACTTC	CASSFTGDSYEQYF
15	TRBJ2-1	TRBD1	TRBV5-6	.	TGTGCCAGCAGCCCGCTACAGGGGATAGCAAATGAGCAGTTCTTC	CASSPLQGIANEQFF
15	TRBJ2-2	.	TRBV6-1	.	TGTGCCAGCAGTGAAATGGGGGGGCAGCCCGGGGAGCTGTTTTTT	CASSEMGGQPGELFF
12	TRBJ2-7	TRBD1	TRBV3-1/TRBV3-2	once	TGTGCCAGCAGCCAAGGGGACAGGACGAAGTACTTC	CASSQGDRTKYF
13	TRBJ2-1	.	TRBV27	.	TGTGCCAGCAGTTTTACTCCCTACAATGAGCAGTTCTTC	CASSFTPYNEQFF
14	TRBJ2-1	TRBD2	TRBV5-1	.	TGCGCCAGCAGCTCTACTAGCGGGGATGGTGAGCAGTTCTTC	CASSSTSGDGEQFF